Listed below are T cell receptor beta chains from one sample, sequenced in a study of blood T cell repertoires in COVID-19. TCRdb keeps only in-frame clones here, not all; method: immunoSEQ multiplex PCR. The profile covers 150,000 to 200,000 clones, with about 80% appearing a single time and approximately 1.4% taken by the ten largest. The specimen was peripheral blood. The receptors were sampled from a human donor in a cohort sampled during active COVID-19. Both conserved end residues are trimmed from each CDR3. D genes are given only for firm matches.

v_gene	d_gene	len	CDR3aa
TRBV6-2/TRBV6-3	TRBD1	13	ASSYKTGYSYEQY
TRBV11-2	TRBD1	13	ASSTRQGAVTEAF
TRBV7-9	.	12	ASSLVGGYTEAF
TRBV5-6	.	12	ASTPGGDNSPLH
TRBV5-4	.	12	ASRSDSKEGEQY
TRBV10-2	TRBD2	12	ATHRTRGSYEQY
TRBV7-3	.	12	ASSFDRSTDTQY
TRBV10-2	.	12	ASSEQGGNQPQH
TRBV28	.	11	ASSRQGNTEAF
TRBV7-2	.	13	ASSTSGFSGNTIY
TRBV7-3	.	12	ASSRGDYNSPLH
TRBV28	TRBD2	14	ASSLGGNSGANVLT
TRBV21-1	.	10	ASSGRSYEQY
TRBV6-2/TRBV6-3	.	13	ASSYSADSVGGYT
TRBV6-5	TRBD1	14	ASSYGDRGRGETQY
TRBV6-4	.	13	ASSPGQLANYGYT
TRBV2	.	13	ASRGAGAGTDTQY
TRBV10-1	.	11	ASSEYTGFEQY
TRBV4-3	TRBD1	13	ASSQATGARSPLH
TRBV3-1/TRBV3-2	TRBD2	18	ASSHPWRLAGGIAKNIQY
TRBV5-1	TRBD1	15	ASSPTTGAMGPVEQY
TRBV11-2	.	14	ASTTWGRGIYNEQF
TRBV18	TRBD2	13	ASSPQTSGSKEQY
TRBV7-6	.	15	ASSHMGREANTGELF
TRBV4-1	TRBD2	14	ASSQEGLAGTYEQY
TRBV5-8	.	13	ASSPRLLKNTEAF
TRBV5-1	TRBD1	12	ASSEGTANTEAF
TRBV5-1	TRBD1	13	ASSSGGQGDSEQY
TRBV27	.	11	ASNPTGYYEQY
TRBV19	TRBD2	15	ASSITLAASGTYEQY
TRBV29-1	.	11	SVEEGSGYEQY
TRBV28	.	13	ASRRRQGKGQPQH
TRBV9	.	13	ASSPRGLGSEKLF
TRBV9	.	13	ASSAPGDTKNTIY
TRBV18	.	13	ASSPPNTPGETQY
TRBV7-2	TRBD2	13	ASSFGGGAYNEQF
TRBV6-5	TRBD1	12	ASSYSKLGGGYT
TRBV5-4	TRBD1	13	ASSPTGAVQETQY
TRBV6-5	TRBD1	13	ASSYSDRGPYEQY
TRBV5-1	.	12	ASSLGSTQNGYT
TRBV23-1	.	16	ASSQRETPRRTPGSCF
TRBV7-3	TRBD2	13	ASSPIAGGPDTQY
TRBV4-2	TRBD2	17	ASSQAGTSGGSSYNEQF
TRBV7-9	TRBD2	14	ASSPPLAGGTGELF
TRBV7-9	TRBD1	12	ASSPRTGGETQY
TRBV5-1	.	13	ASSPRTATNEKLF
TRBV7-9	TRBD1	14	ASSSQGRINTGELF
TRBV27	TRBD2	13	ASSILAGGYNEQF
TRBV7-3	TRBD1	11	ASSQPGQGKAF
TRBV12-5	TRBD2	12	ASGYTGLGGEQY
TRBV4-1	.	14	ASSQDGVTADYGYT
TRBV7-9	TRBD1	14	ASSTPTGAAAGELF
TRBV5-6	TRBD1	12	ASSRQGVGDTQY
TRBV3-1/TRBV3-2	TRBD1	10	ASSQTGYEAF